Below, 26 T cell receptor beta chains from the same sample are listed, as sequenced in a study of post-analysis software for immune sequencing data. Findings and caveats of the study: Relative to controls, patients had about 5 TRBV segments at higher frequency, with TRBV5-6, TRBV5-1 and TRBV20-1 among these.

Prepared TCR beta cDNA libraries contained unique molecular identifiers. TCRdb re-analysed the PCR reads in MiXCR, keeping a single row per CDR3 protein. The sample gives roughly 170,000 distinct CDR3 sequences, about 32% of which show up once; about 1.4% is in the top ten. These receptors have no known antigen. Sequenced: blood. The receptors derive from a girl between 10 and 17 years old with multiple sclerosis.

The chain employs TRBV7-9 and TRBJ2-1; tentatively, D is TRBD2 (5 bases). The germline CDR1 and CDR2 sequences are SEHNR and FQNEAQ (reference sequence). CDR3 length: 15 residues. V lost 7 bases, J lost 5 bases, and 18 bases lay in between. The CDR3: CASTHYPSRHNEQFF. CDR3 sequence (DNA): TGTGCCAGCACCCATTATCCTAGCAGACACAATGAGCAGTTCTTC. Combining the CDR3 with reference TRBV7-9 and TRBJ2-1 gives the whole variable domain DTGVSQNPRHKITKRGQNVTFRCDPISEHNRLYWYRQTLGQGPEFLTYFQNEAQLEKSRLLSDRFSAERPKGSFSTLEIQRTEQGDSAMYLCASTHYPSRHNEQFFGPGTRLTVL.

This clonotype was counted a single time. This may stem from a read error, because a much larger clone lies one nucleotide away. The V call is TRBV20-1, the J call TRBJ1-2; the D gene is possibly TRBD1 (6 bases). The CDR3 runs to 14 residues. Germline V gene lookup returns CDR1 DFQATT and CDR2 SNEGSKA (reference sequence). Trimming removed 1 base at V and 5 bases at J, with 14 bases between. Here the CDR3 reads CSARGQDESYGYTF. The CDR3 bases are TGCAGTGCTAGAGGACAGGACGAAAGTTATGGCTACACCTTC.

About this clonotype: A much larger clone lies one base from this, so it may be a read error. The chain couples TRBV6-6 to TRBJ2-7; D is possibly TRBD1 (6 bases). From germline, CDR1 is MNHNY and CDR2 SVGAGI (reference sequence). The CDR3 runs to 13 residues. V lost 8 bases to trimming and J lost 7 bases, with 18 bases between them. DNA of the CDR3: TGTGCCAGCCTAGGGGGAGTGGCGCTTGAGCAGTACTTC. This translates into CASLGGVALEQYF.

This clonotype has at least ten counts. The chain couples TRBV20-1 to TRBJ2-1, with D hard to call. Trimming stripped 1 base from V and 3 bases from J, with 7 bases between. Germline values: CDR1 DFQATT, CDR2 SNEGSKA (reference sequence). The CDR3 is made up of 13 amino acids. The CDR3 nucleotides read TGCAGTGCTAGAGCGTGGATCTACAATGAGCAGTTCTTC. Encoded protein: CSARAWIYNEQFF.

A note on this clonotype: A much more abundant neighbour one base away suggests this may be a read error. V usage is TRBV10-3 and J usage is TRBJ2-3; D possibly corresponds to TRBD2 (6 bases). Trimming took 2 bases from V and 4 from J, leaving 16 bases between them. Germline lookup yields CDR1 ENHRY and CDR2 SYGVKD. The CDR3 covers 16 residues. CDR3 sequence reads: CAISEPGEVRADTQYF. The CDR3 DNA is TGTGCCATCAGTGAGCCGGGGGAAGTTCGGGCAGATACGCAGTATTTT.

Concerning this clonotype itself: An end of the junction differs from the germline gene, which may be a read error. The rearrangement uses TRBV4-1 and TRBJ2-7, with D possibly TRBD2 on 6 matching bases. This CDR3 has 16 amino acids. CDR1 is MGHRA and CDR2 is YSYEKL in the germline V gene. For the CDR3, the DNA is TGCACCAGCAGCCAAGGAGGGCTAGCGAACTCCTACGAGCAGTACTTC. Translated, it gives CTSSQGGLANSYEQYF.

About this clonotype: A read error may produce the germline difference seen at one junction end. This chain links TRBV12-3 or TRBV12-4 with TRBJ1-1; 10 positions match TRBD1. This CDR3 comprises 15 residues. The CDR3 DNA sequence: TGTGCCAGCAGTCATACCGGGACAGGGGTAACTGGAGCTTTCTTT. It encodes CASSHTGTGVTGAFF.

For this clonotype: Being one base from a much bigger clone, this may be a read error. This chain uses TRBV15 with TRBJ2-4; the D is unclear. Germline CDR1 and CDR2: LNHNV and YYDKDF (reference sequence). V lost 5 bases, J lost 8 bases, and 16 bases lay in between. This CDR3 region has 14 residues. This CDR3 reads CATSAPSGSDIQYF. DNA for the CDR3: TGTGCCACCAGCGCCCCATCCGGTAGTGACATTCAGTACTTC.

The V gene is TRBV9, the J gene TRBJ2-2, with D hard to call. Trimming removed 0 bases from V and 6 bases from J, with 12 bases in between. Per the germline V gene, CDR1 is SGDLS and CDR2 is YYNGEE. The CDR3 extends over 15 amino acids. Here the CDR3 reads CASSVASTDPGELFF. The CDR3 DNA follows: TGTGCCAGCAGCGTAGCTAGTACGGACCCCGGGGAGCTGTTTTTT.

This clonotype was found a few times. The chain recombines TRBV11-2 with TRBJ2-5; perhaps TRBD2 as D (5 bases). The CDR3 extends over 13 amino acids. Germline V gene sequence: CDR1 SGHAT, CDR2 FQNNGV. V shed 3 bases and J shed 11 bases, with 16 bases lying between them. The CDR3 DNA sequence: TGTGCCAGCAGCTTGCAGGAGGAAAAGGAGCAGTACTTC. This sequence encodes CASSLQEEKEQYF.

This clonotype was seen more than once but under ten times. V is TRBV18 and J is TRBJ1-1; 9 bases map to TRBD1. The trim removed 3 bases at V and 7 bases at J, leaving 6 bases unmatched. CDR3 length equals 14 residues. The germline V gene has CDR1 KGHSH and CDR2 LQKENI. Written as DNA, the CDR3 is TGTGCCAGCTCACCTCTGTCGGACAGGGGTGAAGCTTTCTTT. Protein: CASSPLSDRGEAFF.

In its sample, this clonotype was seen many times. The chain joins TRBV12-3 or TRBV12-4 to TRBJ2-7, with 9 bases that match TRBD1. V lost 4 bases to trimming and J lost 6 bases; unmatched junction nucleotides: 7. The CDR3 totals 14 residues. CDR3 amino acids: CASSYNRGLSEQYF. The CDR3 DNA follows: TGTGCCAGCAGTTATAACAGGGGGCTTTCCGAGCAGTACTTC.

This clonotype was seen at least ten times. Here the CDR3 DNA reads TGTGCCAGCAGCTTCGGGGGACTGAACACTGAAGCTTTCTTT. Its protein product is CASSFGGLNTEAFF. The J gene is TRBJ1-1, the V gene TRBV7-8; possibly TRBD1 for D (5 bases). Germline V gene data show CDR1 as SGHVS and CDR2 as FQNEAQ. This CDR3 has 14 residues. The V end lost 3 bases, the J end lost 0 bases, and 8 bases lay between the germline ends.

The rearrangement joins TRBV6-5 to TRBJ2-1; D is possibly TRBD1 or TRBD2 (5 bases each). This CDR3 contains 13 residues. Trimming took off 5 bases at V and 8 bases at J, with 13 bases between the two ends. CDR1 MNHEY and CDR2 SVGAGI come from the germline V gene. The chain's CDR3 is CASSKWDGDEQFF. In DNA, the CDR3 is TGTGCCAGCAGTAAATGGGACGGGGATGAGCAGTTCTTC.

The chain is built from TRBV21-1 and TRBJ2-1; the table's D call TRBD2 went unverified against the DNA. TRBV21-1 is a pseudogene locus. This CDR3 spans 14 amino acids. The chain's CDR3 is CASSKGLANNEQFF. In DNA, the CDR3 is TGTGCCAGCAGCAAGGGACTAGCAAACAATGAGCAGTTCTTC.

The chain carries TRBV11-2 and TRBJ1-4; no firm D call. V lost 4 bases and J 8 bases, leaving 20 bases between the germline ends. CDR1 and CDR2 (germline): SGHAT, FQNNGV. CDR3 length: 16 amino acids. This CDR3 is CASSSGEWAIDEKLFF. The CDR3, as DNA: TGTGCCAGCAGCTCCGGGGAGTGGGCGATCGACGAAAAACTGTTTTTT.

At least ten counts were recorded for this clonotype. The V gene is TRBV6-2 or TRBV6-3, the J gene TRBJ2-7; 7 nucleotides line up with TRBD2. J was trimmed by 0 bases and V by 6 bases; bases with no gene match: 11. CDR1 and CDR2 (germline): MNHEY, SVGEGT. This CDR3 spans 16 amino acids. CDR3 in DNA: TGTGCCAGCAGAGAACGCGGGAGTAAAACCTCCTACGAGCAGTACTTC. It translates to CASRERGSKTSYEQYF.

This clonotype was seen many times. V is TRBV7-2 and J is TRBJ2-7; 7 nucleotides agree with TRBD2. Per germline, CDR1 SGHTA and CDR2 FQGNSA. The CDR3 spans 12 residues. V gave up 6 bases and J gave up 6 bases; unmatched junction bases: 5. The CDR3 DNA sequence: TGTGCCAGCAGGGGGGGGAGCCGCGAGCAGTACTTC. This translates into CASRGGSREQYF.

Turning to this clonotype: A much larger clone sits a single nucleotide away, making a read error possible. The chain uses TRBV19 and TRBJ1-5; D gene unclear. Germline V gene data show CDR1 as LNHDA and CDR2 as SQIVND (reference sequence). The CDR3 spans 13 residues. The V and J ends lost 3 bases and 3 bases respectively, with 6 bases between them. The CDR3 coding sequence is TGTGCCAGTAGTATGGCACTCAATCAGCCCCAGCATTTT. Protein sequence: CASSMALNQPQHF.

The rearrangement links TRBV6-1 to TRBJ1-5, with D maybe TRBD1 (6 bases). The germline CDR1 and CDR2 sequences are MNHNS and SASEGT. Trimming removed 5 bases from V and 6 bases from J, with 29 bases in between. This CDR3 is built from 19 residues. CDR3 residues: CASSRGGTTASTPRQPQHF. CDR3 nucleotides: TGTGCCAGCAGTCGGGGGGGCACAACCGCTTCAACCCCCCGTCAGCCCCAGCATTTT.

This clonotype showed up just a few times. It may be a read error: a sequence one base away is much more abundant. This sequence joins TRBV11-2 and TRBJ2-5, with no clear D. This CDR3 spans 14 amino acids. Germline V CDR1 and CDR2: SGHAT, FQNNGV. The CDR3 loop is CASGLGRLKETQYF. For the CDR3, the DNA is TGTGCCAGCGGCTTAGGACGGTTAAAAGAGACCCAGTACTTC.

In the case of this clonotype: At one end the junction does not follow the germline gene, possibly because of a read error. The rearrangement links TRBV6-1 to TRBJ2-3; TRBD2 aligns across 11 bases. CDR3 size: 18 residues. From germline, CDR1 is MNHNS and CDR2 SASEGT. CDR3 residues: CASSQGTSGVHVTDTRYF. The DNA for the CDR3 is TGTGCCAGCAGTCAGGGGACTAGCGGAGTCCATGTGACGGATACGCGGTATTTT.

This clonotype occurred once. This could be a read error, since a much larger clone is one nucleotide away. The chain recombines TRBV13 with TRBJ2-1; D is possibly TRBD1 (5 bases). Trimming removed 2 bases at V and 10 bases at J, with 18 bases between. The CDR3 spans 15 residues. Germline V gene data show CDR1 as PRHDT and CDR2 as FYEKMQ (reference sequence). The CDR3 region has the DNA TGTGCCAGCAGCTTAAGGGCAGGGAACTCCTACGAGCAGTTCTTC. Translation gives CASSLRAGNSYEQFF.

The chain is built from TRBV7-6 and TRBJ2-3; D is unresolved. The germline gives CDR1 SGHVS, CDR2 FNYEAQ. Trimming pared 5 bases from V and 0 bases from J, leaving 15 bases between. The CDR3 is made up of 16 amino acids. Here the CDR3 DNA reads TGTGCCAGCAGCCCTGGCAGCACTACTAGCACAGATACGCAGTATTTT. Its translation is CASSPGSTTSTDTQYF.

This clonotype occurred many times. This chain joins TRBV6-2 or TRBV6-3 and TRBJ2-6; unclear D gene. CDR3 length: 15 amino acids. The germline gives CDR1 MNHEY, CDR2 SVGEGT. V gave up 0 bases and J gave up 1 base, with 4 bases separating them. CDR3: CASSYSISGANVLTF. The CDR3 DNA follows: TGTGCCAGCAGTTACTCGATTTCTGGGGCCAACGTCCTGACTTTC.

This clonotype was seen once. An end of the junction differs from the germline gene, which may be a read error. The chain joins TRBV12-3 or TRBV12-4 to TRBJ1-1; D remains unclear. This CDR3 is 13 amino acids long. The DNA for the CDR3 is TGTGCCACCCTCAGTGACTGGAACACCGAAGCTTTCTTT. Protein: CATLSDWNTEAFF.